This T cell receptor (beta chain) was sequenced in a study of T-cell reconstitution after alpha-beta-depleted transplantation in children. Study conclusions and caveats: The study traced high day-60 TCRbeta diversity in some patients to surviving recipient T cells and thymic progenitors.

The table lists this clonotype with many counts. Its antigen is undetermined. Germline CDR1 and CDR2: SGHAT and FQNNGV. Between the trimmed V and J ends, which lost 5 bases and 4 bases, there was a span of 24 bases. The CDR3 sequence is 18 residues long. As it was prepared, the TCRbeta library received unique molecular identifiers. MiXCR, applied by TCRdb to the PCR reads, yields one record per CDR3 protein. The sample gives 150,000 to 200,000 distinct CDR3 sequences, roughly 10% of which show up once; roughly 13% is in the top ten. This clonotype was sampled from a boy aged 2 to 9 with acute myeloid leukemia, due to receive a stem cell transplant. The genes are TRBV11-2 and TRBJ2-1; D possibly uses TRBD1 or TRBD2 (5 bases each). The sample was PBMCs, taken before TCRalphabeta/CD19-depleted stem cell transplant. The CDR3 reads CASSPRGLQGGSYNEQFF. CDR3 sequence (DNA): TGTGCCAGCAGCCCGCGAGGGCTTCAGGGTGGGTCGTACAATGAGCAGTTCTTC.